In its sample, the clone carrying this T cell receptor (beta chain) was seen a few times. The antigen remains unidentified. This sample is part of a study of human T cells and chemical hapten exposure. The time point was: pre-sensitization, week 0. The sample's treatment: therapeutic diphenylcyclopropenone sensitization with weekly scalp DPC. The CDR3 has 13 amino acids. V lost 2 bases and J 4 bases, leaving 8 bases between the germline ends. Broader study findings: Patch test score was positively correlated with the counts of TCRs that had expanded at PT1. Among TCRs, those above 1 in 1000 frequency were unaffected by DPC sensitization.

Authors' analysis steps: A per-sample median of 95,638 TCRs was observed, with a range of 23,224 to 690,600. Via MiXCR, TCRdb re-called the RACE reads, giving one row per CDR3 protein. TCRdb, not the original authors, processed these V and J calls. The sample carries roughly 380,000 distinct CDR3 sequences, more than 4.5% recorded once. The sequencing used whole blood, collected in connection with sensitization to the hapten diphenylcyclopropenone (DPC). The clonotype comes from a woman between 45 and 65 years old with alopecia areata. Some clones in this sample may be carry-over from other donors' samples. The chain couples TRBV12-3 or TRBV12-4 to TRBJ1-1; D unresolved. The CDR3 protein is CASSLWGVTEAFF. CDR3 sequence (DNA): TGTGCCAGCAGTTTATGGGGAGTCACTGAAGCTTTCTTT.